The 27 T cell receptor beta chains below all came from one sample that was sequenced in a study of T cell responses to AZD1222 COVID-19 vaccine. Produced via immunoSEQ multiplex PCR; TCRdb's table is partial and in-frame only. The sample records 95,000 to 150,000 clones, 70% to 90% being singletons. Source: peripheral blood, taken on day 0 of AZD1222 vaccination. These receptors came from an adult in good health.

The rearrangement links TRBV11-3 to TRBJ2-7; 8 positions agree with TRBD1. Germline CDR1 reads SGHNT; CDR2 reads YENEEA. Trimming removed 5 bases from V and 2 bases from J; junction bases left unmatched: 8. The CDR3 contains 15 residues. The CDR3 spells CASSAGQGKAYEQYF. CDR3 sequence (DNA): TGTGCCAGCAGCGCTGGACAGGGCAAAGCCTACGAGCAGTACTTC.

This clone has a single count. V and J are TRBV18 and TRBJ2-3; weak D call: TRBD2 (5 bases). Trimming left V 2 bases short and J 1 base short, with 16 bases between. The germline V gene has CDR1 KGHSH and CDR2 LQKENI. The CDR3 consists of 17 residues. CDR3 loop: CASSPRSPRGGTDTQYF. CDR3 bases: TGTGCCAGCTCACCAAGGTCCCCCCGGGGTGGCACAGATACGCAGTATTTT. The full variable domain, rest sourced from reference TRBV18 and TRBJ2-3, is NAGVMQNPRHLVRRRGQEARLRCSPMKGHSHVYWYRQLPEEGLKFMVYLQKENIIDESGMPKERFSAEFPKEGPSILRIQQVVRGDSAAYFCASSPRSPRGGTDTQYFGPGTRLTVL.

The rearrangement joins TRBV19 to TRBJ1-1; D remains unclear. The CDR3 is made up of 12 amino acids. CDR1 and CDR2 (germline): LNHDA, SQIVND (reference sequence). Trimming removed 3 bases from V and 8 bases from J, with 10 bases in between. DNA for the CDR3: TGTGCCAGTAGTATTAAAGGGTACGAAGCTTTCTTT. Protein product: CASSIKGYEAFF.

The genes are TRBV5-4 and TRBJ1-1; D call uncertain. Germline CDR1 SGHNT, CDR2 YYREEE (reference sequence). Trimming pared 5 bases from V and 3 bases from J, leaving 8 bases between. The CDR3 is 12 amino acids. CDR3 nucleotides: TGTGCCAGCAGTAGGTCATACACTGAAGCTTTCTTT. As protein: CASSRSYTEAFF.

CDR3: CASSPGTSGRARETQYF. Written as DNA, the CDR3 is TGTGCCAGCAGCCCCGGGACTAGCGGGAGGGCGAGGGAGACCCAGTACTTC. The chain combines TRBV9 with TRBJ2-5; 16 positions match TRBD2. V was pared by 4 bases and J by 5 bases, with 8 bases of the junction left unmatched. From germline, CDR1 is SGDLS and CDR2 YYNGEE. CDR3 length: 17 amino acids. The full variable domain, completed using reference TRBV9 and TRBJ2-5, is DSGVTQTPKHLITATGQRVTLRCSPRSGDLSVYWYQQSLDQGLQFLIQYYNGEERAKGNILERFSAQQFPDLHSELNLSSLELGDSALYFCASSPGTSGRARETQYFGPGTRLLVL.

This rearrangement joins TRBV6-5 to TRBJ2-4, with TRBD1 identical over 10 bases. V shed 3 bases and J 9 bases; nucleotides not matched to a gene: 8. The CDR3 consists of 15 residues. Germline assignment: CDR1 MNHEY and CDR2 SVGAGI. The CDR3 nucleotides read TGTGCCAGCAGTTATAAGGGACAGGGGAGCCCCATTCAGTACTTC. Protein sequence: CASSYKGQGSPIQYF.

This clone appeared a single time. The chain uses TRBV2 and TRBJ2-1; the match to TRBD1 covers 8 bases. V dropped 4 bases and J dropped 7; count of bases not matched to a gene: 6. The V gene's germline CDR1 is SNHLY and CDR2 FYNNEI. This CDR3 is 14 amino acids long. CDR3 DNA: TGTGCCAGCAGTGTGTGGACAGGGAATAATGAGCAGTTCTTC. As protein: CASSVWTGNNEQFF.

The DNA of the CDR3 is TGTGCCAGCAGTGCGGTAGCGGGAGACCTCACAGATACGCAGTATTTT. As protein: CASSAVAGDLTDTQYF. The rearrangement uses TRBV2 and TRBJ2-3; 9 bases line up with TRBD2. This CDR3 spans 16 amino acids. Trimming at V came to 4 bases and at J to 2 bases, leaving 7 bases not matched to a gene. Germline CDR1 SNHLY, CDR2 FYNNEI.

The chain couples TRBV7-2 to TRBJ2-1, with 10 bases identical to TRBD1. The V gene's germline CDR1 is SGHTA and CDR2 FQGNSA. This CDR3 is built from 14 residues. The ends lost 5 bases at V and 8 bases at J; junction bases unmatched: 6. CDR3 sequence reads: CASSTWTGGDEQFF. Written as DNA, the CDR3 is TGTGCCAGCAGCACGTGGACAGGGGGTGATGAGCAGTTCTTC. Full variable domain (missing parts from reference TRBV7-2 and TRBJ2-1): GAGVSQSPSNKVTEKGKDVELRCDPISGHTALYWYRQSLGQGLEFLIYFQGNSAPDKSGLPSDRFSAERTGGSVSTLTIQRTQQEDSAVYLCASSTWTGGDEQFFGPGTRLTVL.

The gene calls are TRBV21-1 and TRBJ1-6; the D segment call TRBD1 is taken from the table without a DNA check. TRBV21-1 is given as a pseudogene. This CDR3 is built from 15 residues. In nucleotides, the CDR3 is TGTGCCAGCAGCAAGGTGACAGGAGGAGGTTCACCCCTCCACTTT. Its protein is CASSKVTGGGSPLHF.

V gene TRBV28 combines with J gene TRBJ1-2; 7 positions match TRBD1. The CDR3 has 18 residues. Looked up from germline, CDR1 is MDHEN and CDR2 is SYDVKM. Trimming at V came to 5 bases and at J to 5 bases, leaving 20 bases not matched to a gene. CDR3 DNA: TGTGCCAGCAGTGACAGGGCCCTTAACTATCGCGGCGGGTATGGCTACACCTTC. Protein product: CASSDRALNYRGGYGYTF.

The V gene is TRBV6-5, the J gene TRBJ2-1; D not resolved. Germline V gene data show CDR1 as MNHEY and CDR2 as SVGAGI. The V end lost 0 bases, the J end lost 7 bases, and 7 bases lay between the germline ends. The CDR3 spans 13 residues. CDR3 nucleotide sequence: TGTGCCAGCAGTTACTCCCACGGGAATGAGCAGTTCTTC. The encoded protein is CASSYSHGNEQFF.

This clone was observed once. The gene calls are TRBV5-1 and TRBJ2-1; TRBD1 agrees at 10 bases. Germline lookup yields CDR1 SGHRS and CDR2 YFSETQ. V gave up 3 bases and J gave up 6 bases; unmatched junction bases: 9. The CDR3 covers 16 residues. The CDR3 DNA reads as TGCGCCAGCAGCTCACGACAGGGGGCCCCTGGCAATGAGCAGTTCTTC. This sequence encodes CASSSRQGAPGNEQFF.

The table lists this clone with a few counts. The V gene is TRBV6-5, the J gene TRBJ2-7; 8 nucleotides match TRBD1. Germline lookup yields CDR1 MNHEY and CDR2 SVGAGI. This CDR3 spans 16 amino acids. V dropped 0 bases and J dropped 3; count of bases not matched to a gene: 7. CDR3 amino acids: CASSYSGQGASYEQYF. The CDR3 nucleotides read TGTGCCAGCAGTTACTCAGGGCAGGGGGCCAGCTACGAGCAGTACTTC.

This clone occurred a few times. Here the CDR3 DNA reads TGCAGTGCTAGTGGGTCGGCTGGTAGCGGGAGGGTCGGCAATGAGCAGTTCTTC. Translating it yields CSASGSAGSGRVGNEQFF. The chain is built from TRBV20-1 and TRBJ2-1, with 11 bases that match TRBD2. Losses at the gene ends were 3 bases for V and 6 bases for J; bases not matched to a gene: 16. This CDR3 is 18 amino acids long. Germline lookup yields CDR1 DFQATT and CDR2 SNEGSKA (reference sequence).

The V and J genes are TRBV7-2 and TRBJ2-7; TRBD2 agrees at 9 bases. V shed 4 bases, J shed 5 bases, and the junction held 12 bases outside the gene matches. The CDR3 consists of 16 residues. The germline V gene has CDR1 SGHTA and CDR2 FQGNSA. The CDR3 nucleotides are TGTGCCAGCAGCTCCCGGACTAGCGCCGTCCCTAACGAGCAGTACTTC. Its protein is CASSSRTSAVPNEQYF.

The chain links TRBV7-9 to TRBJ2-5, with D uncertain. This CDR3 contains 11 residues. Germline CDR1 and CDR2: SEHNR and FQNEAQ (reference sequence). Trimming stripped 11 bases from V and 2 bases from J, with 9 bases between. For the CDR3, the DNA is TGTGCCTTAAGCGCGCAAGAGACCCAGTACTTC. Translated, it gives CALSAQETQYF.

The V call is TRBV30, the J call TRBJ1-5; 8 nucleotides line up with TRBD1. J was trimmed by 7 bases and V by 2 bases; bases with no gene match: 4. The CDR3 contains 13 residues. Germline V gives CDR1 GTSNPN, CDR2 SVGIG (reference sequence). DNA for the CDR3: TGTGCCTGGAGTACACAGGGGGACCAGCCCCAGCATTTT. Residues: CAWSTQGDQPQHF.

This clone has more than one count but fewer than ten. The J gene is TRBJ1-1, the V gene TRBV5-6, with D unresolved. Germline lookup yields CDR1 SGHDT and CDR2 YYEEEE. V shed 5 bases and J shed 6 bases, with 11 bases lying between them. The CDR3 runs 12 residues. The CDR3 bases are TGTGCCAGCAGTAAATTAAGGGCTGAAGCTTTCTTT. Translated: CASSKLRAEAFF.

The rearrangement links TRBV18 to TRBJ2-7, with 7 bases matching TRBD1. CDR1 and CDR2 (germline): KGHSH, LQKENI. With 3 bases clipped from V and 3 bases from J, the junction kept 5 bases outside the gene matches. CDR3 size: 14 residues. The DNA of the CDR3 is TGTGCCAGCTCACCCGGGACAGCCCTCTACGAGCAGTACTTC. Encoded protein: CASSPGTALYEQYF.

The chain joins TRBV5-5 to TRBJ2-1; 10 nucleotides line up with TRBD2. J gave up 4 bases and V 3 bases, and 4 bases lay outside the gene matches. The CDR3 is 15 amino acids. CDR1 is SGHKS, CDR2 YYEKEE, per germline (reference sequence). DNA for the CDR3: TGTGCCAGCAGCTCCTTAGCGGGGGGTTACAATGAGCAGTTCTTC. As protein: CASSSLAGGYNEQFF.

The genes are TRBV25-1 and TRBJ2-1, with TRBD2 as a possible D gene (6 bases). The CDR3 sequence is 10 residues long. Trimming cost V 8 bases and J 16 bases, with 15 bases left between them. The germline CDR1 and CDR2 sequences are MGHDK and SYGVNS. This chain's CDR3 is CASGETSKFF. The CDR3 DNA reads TGTGCCAGCGGCGAGACTAGTAAATTCTTC.

V and J are TRBV28 and TRBJ2-7; 11 nucleotides align to TRBD2. With 6 bases clipped from V and 3 bases from J, the junction kept 10 bases outside the gene matches. The germline gives CDR1 MDHEN, CDR2 SYDVKM. The CDR3 covers 16 residues. The CDR3 loop is CASSHTRGTSGYEQYF. CDR3 bases: TGTGCCAGCAGCCACACACGCGGGACTAGCGGCTACGAGCAGTACTTC.

V and J are TRBV6-5 and TRBJ1-4; D gene unclear. V shed 2 bases and J shed 10 bases, with 11 bases lying between them. The CDR3 covers 13 residues. Germline CDR1 reads MNHEY; CDR2 reads SVGAGI. The CDR3 sequence is CASSYSGEGKLFF. In nucleotides, the CDR3 is TGTGCCAGCAGTTACAGCGGAGAGGGAAAACTGTTTTTT.

This chain uses TRBV5-4 with TRBJ2-4; 10 bases align to TRBD2. Germline assignment: CDR1 SGHNT and CDR2 YYREEE (reference sequence). V trimming: 4 bases; J trimming: 2 bases; junction bases outside the gene matches: 12. This CDR3 is built from 18 residues. The CDR3 loop reads CASSPGIAGGGTKNIQYF. The CDR3 DNA is TGTGCCAGCAGCCCCGGGATAGCGGGGGGCGGAACCAAAAACATTCAGTACTTC.

This chain uses TRBV28 with TRBJ2-7, with D uncertain. There are 10 residues in the CDR3. The ends were cut back, 6 bases at V and 6 bases at J, with 6 bases in the middle. In germline, CDR1 is MDHEN, CDR2 SYDVKM. Written as DNA, the CDR3 is TGTGCCAGCAGGGGCCGCGAGCAGTACTTC. Translation gives CASRGREQYF.

This clone appeared a single time. This chain joins TRBV29-1 and TRBJ2-3; D is perhaps TRBD2 (7 bases). The CDR3 has 13 amino acids. Germline assignment: CDR1 SQVTM and CDR2 ANQGSEA. Trimming shortened V by 8 bases and J by 4 bases, and 16 bases separated the two germline ends. The DNA for the CDR3 is TGCAGCACCCGAGGGGGGGATGCAGATACGCAGTATTTT. Translated, it gives CSTRGGDADTQYF.